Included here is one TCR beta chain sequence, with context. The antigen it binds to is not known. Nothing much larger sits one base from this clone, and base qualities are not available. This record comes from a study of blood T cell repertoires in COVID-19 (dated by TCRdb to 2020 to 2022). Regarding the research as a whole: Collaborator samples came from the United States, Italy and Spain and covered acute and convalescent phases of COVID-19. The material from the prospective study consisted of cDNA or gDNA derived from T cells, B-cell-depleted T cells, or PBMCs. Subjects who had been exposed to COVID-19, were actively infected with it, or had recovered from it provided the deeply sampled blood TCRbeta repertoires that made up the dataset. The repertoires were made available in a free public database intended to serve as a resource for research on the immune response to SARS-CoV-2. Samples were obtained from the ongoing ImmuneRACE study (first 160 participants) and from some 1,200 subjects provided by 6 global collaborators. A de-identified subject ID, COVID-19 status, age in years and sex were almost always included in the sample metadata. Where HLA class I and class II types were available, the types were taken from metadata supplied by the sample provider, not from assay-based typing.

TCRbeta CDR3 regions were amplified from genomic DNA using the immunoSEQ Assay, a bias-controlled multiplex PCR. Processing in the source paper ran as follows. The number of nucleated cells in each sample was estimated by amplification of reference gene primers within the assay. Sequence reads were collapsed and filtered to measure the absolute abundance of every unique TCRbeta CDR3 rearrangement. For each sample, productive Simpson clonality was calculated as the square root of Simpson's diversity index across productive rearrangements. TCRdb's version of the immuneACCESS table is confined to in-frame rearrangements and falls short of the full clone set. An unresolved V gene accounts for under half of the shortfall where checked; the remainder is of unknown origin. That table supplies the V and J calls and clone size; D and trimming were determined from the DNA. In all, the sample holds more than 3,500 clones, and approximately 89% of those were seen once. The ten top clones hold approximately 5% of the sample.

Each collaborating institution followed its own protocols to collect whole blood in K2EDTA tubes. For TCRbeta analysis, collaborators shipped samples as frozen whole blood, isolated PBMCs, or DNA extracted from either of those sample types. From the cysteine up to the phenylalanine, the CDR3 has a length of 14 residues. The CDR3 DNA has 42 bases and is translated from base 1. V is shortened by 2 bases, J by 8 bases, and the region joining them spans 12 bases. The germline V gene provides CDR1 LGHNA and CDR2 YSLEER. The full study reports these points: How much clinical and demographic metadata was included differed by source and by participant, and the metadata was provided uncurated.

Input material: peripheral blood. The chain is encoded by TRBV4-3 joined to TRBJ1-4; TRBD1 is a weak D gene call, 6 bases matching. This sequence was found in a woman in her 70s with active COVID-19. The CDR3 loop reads CASSQSRGGEKLFF. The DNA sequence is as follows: TGCGCCAGCAGCCAATCCAGGGGAGGGGAAAAACTGTTTTTT.